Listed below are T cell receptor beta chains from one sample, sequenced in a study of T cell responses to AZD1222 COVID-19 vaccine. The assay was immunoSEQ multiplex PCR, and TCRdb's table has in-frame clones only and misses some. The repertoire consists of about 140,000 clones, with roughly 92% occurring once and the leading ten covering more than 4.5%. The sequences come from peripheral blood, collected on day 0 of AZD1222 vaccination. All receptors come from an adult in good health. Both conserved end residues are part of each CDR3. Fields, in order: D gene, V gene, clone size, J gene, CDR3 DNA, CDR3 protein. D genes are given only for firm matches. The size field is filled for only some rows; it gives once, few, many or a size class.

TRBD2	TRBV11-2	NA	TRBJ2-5	TGTGCCAGCAGCCTCTTGGGCGGGGGGGGTGGTGAGACCCAGTACTTC	CASSLLGGGGGETQYF
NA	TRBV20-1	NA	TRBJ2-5	TGCAGTGCTAGTAGGCGGGGAGAGACCCAGTACTTC	CSASRRGETQYF
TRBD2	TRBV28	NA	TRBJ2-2	TGTGCCAGCAGTTTACTAGCGGGAGCTCAATGGGGGGAGCTGTTTTTT	CASSLLAGAQWGELFF
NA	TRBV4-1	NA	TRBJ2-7	TGCGCCAGCAGCCAAAGGGTCGTTGTGAATTACGAGCAGTACTTC	CASSQRVVVNYEQYF
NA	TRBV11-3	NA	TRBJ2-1	TGTGCCAGCAGCCCGGCCGGGGGCAATGAGCAGTTCTTC	CASSPAGGNEQFF
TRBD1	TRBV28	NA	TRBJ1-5	TGTGCCAGCAGAGGCCCCGGGACAGGGGAATTTCAGCCCCAGCATTTT	CASRGPGTGEFQPQHF
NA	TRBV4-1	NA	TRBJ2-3	TGCGCCAGCAGCCAAGCTCGGGTCCCTGAGGGTTTCACAGATACGCAGTATTTT	CASSQARVPEGFTDTQYF
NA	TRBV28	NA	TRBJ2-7	TGTGCCAGCAGTCCGTACCAGGTCTCCCCCTACGAGCAGTACTTC	CASSPYQVSPYEQYF
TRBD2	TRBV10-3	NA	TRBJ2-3	TGTGCCATCAGCGGACTAGCGGGGGTCACAGATACGCAGTATTTT	CAISGLAGVTDTQYF
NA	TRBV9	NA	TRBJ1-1	TGTGCCAGCAGCGTGACCGAACCGGGGACTGAAGCTTTCTTT	CASSVTEPGTEAFF
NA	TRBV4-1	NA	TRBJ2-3	TGCGCCAGCAGCCAAGAGGGGACTCCATATATAGATACGCAGTATTTT	CASSQEGTPYIDTQYF
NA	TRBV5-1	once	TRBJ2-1	TGCGCCAGCAGCCGCGGGGGCGGGCCCGGGGATGAGCAGTTCTTC	CASSRGGGPGDEQFF